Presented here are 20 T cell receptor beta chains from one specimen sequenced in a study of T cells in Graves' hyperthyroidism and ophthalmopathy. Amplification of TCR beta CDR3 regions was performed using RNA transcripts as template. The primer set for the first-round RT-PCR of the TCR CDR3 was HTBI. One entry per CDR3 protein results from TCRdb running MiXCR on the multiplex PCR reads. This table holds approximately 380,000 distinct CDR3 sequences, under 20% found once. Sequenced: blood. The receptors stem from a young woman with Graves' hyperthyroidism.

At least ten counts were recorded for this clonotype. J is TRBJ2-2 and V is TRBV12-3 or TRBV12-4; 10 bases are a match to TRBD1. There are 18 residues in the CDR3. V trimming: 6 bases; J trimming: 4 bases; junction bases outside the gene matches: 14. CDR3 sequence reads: CASRAGTGEWGTTGELFF. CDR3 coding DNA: TGTGCCAGCAGGGCCGGGACAGGGGAATGGGGAACCACCGGGGAGCTGTTTTTT.

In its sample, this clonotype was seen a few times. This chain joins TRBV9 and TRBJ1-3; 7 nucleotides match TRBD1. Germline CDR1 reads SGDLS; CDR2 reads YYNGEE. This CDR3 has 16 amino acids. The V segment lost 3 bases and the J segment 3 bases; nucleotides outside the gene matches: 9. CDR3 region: CASSENRGVDGNTIYF. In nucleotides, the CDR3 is TGTGCCAGCAGCGAGAACAGGGGAGTGGATGGAAACACCATATATTTT.

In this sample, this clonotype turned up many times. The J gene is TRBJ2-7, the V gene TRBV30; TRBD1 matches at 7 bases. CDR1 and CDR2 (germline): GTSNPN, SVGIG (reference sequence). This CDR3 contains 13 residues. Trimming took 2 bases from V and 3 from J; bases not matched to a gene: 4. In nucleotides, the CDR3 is TGTGCCTGGAGTCAGGGGGTTCACTACGAGCAGTACTTC. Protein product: CAWSQGVHYEQYF.

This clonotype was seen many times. Here the CDR3 reads CASSLLDNYGYTF. The CDR3 bases are TGTGCCAGCAGCTTGCTTGATAACTATGGCTACACCTTC. The gene calls are TRBV5-6 and TRBJ1-2; D gene unclear. The V end lost 1 base, the J end lost 1 base, and 5 bases lay between the germline ends. Germline V gene sequence: CDR1 SGHDT, CDR2 YYEEEE. CDR3 length: 13 residues.

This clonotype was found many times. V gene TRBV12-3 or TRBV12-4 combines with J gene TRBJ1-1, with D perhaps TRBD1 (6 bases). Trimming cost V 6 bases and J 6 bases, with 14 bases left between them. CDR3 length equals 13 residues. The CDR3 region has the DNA TGTGCCAGCAGCACAACAGGGTCCTCTGAAGCTTTCTTT. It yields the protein CASSTTGSSEAFF.

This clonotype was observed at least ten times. CDR3 protein: CASSFVLTNYGYTF. The CDR3, as DNA: TGTGCCAGCAGTTTTGTCCTTACCAACTATGGCTACACCTTC. V is TRBV28 and J is TRBJ1-2; unclear D gene. Looked up from germline, CDR1 is MDHEN and CDR2 is SYDVKM. The CDR3 is 14 residues long. V dropped 3 bases and J dropped 2 bases, with 10 bases sitting between them.

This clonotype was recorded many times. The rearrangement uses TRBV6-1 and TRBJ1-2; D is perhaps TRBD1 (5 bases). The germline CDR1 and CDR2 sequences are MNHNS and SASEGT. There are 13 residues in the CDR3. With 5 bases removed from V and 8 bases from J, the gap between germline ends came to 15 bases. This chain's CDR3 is CASSPSGGYGYTF. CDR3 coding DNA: TGTGCCAGCAGTCCATCCGGGGGTTACGGCTACACCTTC.

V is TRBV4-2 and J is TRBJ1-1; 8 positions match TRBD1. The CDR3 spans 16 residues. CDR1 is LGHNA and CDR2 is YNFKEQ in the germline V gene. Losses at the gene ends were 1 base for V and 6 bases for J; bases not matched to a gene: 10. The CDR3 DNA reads TGTGCCAGCAGCCAAGGGGGGGGCAGGGGGCGTGCTGAAGCTTTCTTT. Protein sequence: CASSQGGGRGRAEAFF.

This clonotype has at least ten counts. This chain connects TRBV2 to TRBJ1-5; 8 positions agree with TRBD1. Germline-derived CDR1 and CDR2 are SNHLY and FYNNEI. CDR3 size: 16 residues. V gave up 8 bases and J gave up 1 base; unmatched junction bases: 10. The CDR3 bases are TGTGCCAGCTTAGGACAGGGATTGGGGAGCAATCAGCCCCAGCATTTT. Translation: CASLGQGLGSNQPQHF. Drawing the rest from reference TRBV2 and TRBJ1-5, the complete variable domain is EPEVTQTPSHQVTQMGQEVILRCVPISNHLYFYWYRQILGQKVEFLVSFYNNEISEKSEIFDDQFSVERPDGSNFTLKIRSTKLEDSAMYFCASLGQGLGSNQPQHFGDGTRLSIL.

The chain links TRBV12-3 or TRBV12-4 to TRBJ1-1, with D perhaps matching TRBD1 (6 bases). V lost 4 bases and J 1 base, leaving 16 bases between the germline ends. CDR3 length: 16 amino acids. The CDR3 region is CASSSGRRDKNTEAFF. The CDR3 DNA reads TGTGCCAGCAGTTCCGGTCGGCGGGACAAGAACACTGAAGCTTTCTTT.

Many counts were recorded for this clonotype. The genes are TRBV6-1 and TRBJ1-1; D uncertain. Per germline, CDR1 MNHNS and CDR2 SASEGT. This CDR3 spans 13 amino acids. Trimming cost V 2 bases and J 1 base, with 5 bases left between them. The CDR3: CASSEKANTEAFF. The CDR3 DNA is TGTGCCAGCAGTGAAAAGGCGAACACTGAAGCTTTCTTT.

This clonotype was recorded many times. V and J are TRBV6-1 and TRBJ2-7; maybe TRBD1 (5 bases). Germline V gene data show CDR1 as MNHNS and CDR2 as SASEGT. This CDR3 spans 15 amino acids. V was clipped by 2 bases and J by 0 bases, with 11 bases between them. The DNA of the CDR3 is TGTGCCAGCAGTGAAACTCCAGGGATCTCCTACGAGCAGTACTTC. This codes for CASSETPGISYEQYF.

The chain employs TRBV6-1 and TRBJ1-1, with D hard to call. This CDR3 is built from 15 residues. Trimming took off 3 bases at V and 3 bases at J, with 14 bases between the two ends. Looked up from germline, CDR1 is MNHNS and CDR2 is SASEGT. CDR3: CASSDHRMRYTEAFF. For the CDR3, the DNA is TGTGCCAGCAGTGACCACCGAATGAGGTACACTGAAGCTTTCTTT.

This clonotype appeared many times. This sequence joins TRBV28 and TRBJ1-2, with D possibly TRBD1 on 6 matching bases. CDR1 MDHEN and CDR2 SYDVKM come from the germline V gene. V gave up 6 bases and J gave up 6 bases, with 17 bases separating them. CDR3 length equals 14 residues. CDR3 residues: CASSSRGVSDGYTF. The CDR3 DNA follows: TGTGCCAGCAGCTCAAGGGGGGTGTCCGATGGCTACACCTTC.

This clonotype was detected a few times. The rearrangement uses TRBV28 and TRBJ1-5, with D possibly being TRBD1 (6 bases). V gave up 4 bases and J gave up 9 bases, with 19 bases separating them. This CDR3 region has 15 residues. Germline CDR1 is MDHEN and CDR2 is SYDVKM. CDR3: CASSSPTGSTRPQHF. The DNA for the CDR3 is TGTGCCAGCAGTTCCCCTACAGGGTCAACCCGGCCCCAGCATTTT.

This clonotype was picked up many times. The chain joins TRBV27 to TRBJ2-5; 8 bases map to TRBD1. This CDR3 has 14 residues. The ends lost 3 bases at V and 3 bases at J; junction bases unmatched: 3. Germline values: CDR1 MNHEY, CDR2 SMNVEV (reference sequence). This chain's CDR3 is CASSFWDRKETQYF. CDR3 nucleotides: TGTGCCAGCAGTTTCTGGGACAGGAAAGAGACCCAGTACTTC.

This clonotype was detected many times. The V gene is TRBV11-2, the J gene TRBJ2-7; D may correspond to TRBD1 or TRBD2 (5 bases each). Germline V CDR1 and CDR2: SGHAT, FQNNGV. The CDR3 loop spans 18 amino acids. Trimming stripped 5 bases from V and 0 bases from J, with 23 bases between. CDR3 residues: CASSPFGFGTDSSYEQYF. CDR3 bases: TGTGCCAGCAGCCCGTTTGGTTTTGGGACGGATAGCTCCTACGAGCAGTACTTC.

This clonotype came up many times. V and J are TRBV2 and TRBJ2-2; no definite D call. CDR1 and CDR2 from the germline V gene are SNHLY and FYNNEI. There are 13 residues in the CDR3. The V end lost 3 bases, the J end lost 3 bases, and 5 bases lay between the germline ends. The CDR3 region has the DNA TGTGCCAGCAGTGACTTTTACACCGGGGAGCTGTTTTTT. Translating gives CASSDFYTGELFF.

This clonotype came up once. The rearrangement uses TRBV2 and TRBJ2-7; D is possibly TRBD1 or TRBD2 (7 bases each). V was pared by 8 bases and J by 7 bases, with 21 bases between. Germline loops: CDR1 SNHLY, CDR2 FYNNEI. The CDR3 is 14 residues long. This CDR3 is CASRDRASGGEQYF. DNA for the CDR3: TGTGCCAGCCGGGACAGAGCCTCCGGGGGGGAGCAGTACTTC.

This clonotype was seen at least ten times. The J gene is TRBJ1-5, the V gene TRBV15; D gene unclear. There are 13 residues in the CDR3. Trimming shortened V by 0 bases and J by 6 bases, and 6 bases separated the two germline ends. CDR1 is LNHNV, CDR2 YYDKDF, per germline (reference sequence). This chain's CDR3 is CATSRDRRQPQHF. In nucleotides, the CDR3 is TGTGCCACCAGCAGAGACCGGCGTCAGCCCCAGCATTTT.